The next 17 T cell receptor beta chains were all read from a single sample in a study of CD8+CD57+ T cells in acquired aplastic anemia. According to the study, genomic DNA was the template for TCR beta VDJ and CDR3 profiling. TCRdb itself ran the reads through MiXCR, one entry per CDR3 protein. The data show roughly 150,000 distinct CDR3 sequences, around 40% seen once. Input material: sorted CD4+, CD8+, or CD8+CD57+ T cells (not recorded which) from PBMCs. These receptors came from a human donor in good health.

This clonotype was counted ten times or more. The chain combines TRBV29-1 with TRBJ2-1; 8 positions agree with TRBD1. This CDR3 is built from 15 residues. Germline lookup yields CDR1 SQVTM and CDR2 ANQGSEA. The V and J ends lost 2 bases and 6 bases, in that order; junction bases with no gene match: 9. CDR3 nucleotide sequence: TGCAGCGTTGAAAGGGTTCAGGGGGCGTCCAATGAGCAGTTCTTC. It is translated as CSVERVQGASNEQFF.

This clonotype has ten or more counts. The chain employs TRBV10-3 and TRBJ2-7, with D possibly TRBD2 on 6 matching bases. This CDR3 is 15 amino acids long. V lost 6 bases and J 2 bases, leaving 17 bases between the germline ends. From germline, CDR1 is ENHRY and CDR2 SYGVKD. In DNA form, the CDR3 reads TGTGCCATCAGCCTTACCGGGAGCCAAACCTACGAGCAGTACTTC. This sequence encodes CAISLTGSQTYEQYF.

The CDR3 region has the DNA TGCGCCAGCAGTGATCGGACTAGCGGGAGAGGGGCAGATACGCAGTATTTT. Encoded protein: CASSDRTSGRGADTQYF. V usage is TRBV10-1 and J usage is TRBJ2-3, with TRBD2 matching 13 bases. The germline V gene has CDR1 WNHNN and CDR2 SYGVQD (reference sequence). The V and J ends lost 3 bases and 4 bases, in that order; junction bases with no gene match: 7. The CDR3 runs to 17 residues.

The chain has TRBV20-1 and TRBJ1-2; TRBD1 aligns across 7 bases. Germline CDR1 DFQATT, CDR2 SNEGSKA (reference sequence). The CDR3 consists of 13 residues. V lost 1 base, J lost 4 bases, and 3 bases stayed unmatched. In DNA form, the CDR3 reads TGCAGTGCTAGAGTAGAGGGGGCCTATGGCTACACCTTC. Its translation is CSARVEGAYGYTF.

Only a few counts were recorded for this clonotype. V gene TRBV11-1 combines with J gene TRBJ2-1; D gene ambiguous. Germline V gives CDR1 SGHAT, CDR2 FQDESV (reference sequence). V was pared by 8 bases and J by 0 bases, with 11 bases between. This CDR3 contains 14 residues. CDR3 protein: CASGVLPSYNEQFF. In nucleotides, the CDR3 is TGTGCCAGCGGCGTCCTCCCCTCCTACAATGAGCAGTTCTTC.

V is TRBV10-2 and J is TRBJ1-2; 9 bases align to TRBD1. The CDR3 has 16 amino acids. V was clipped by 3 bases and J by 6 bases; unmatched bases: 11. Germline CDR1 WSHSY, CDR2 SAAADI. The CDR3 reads CASSEPGQGRRNGYTF. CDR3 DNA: TGCGCCAGCAGTGAACCCGGACAGGGGCGGAGGAATGGCTACACCTTC.

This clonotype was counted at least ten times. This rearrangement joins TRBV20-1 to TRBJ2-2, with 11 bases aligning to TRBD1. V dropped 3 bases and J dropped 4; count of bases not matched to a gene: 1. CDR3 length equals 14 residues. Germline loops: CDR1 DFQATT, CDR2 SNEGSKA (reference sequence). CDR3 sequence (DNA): TGCAGTGCTAGGGACAGGGGGCGCACCGGGGAGCTGTTTTTT. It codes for CSARDRGRTGELFF.

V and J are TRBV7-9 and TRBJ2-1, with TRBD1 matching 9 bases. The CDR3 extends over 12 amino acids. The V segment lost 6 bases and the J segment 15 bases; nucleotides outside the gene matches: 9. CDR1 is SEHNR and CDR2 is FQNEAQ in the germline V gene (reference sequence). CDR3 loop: CASRSGTGNPFF. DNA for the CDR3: TGTGCCAGCAGGTCCGGGACAGGGAATCCGTTCTTC.

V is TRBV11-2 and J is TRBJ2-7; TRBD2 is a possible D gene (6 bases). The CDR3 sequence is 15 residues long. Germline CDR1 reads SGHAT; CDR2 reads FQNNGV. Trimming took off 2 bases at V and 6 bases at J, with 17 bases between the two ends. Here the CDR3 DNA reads TGTGCCAGCAGCTTATGGGACTTGGGGACGGTCGAGCAGTACTTC. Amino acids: CASSLWDLGTVEQYF.

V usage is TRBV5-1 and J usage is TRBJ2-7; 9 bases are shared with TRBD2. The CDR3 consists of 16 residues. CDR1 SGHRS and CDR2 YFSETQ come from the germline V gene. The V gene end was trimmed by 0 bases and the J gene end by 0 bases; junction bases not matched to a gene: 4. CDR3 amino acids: CASSLALAGGSYEQYF. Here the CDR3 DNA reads TGCGCCAGCAGCTTGGCACTAGCGGGTGGCTCCTACGAGCAGTACTTC.

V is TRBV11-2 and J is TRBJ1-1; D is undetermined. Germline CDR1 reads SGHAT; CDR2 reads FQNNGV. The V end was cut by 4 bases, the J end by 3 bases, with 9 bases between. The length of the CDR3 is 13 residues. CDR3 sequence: CASSSDGHTEAFF. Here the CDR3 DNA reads TGTGCCAGCAGCTCGGACGGCCACACTGAAGCTTTCTTT.

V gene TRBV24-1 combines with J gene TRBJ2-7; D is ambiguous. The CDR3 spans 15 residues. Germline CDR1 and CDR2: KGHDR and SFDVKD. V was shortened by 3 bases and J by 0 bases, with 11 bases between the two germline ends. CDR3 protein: CATSDRQDLSYEQYF. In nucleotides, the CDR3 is TGTGCCACCAGTGATAGGCAGGATCTCTCCTACGAGCAGTACTTC.

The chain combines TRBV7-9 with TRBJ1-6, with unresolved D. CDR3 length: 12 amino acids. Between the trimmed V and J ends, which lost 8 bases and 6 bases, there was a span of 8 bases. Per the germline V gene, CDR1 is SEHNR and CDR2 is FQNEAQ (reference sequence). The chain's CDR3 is CASAGSNSPLHF. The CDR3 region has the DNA TGTGCCAGCGCGGGGTCTAATTCACCCCTCCACTTT.

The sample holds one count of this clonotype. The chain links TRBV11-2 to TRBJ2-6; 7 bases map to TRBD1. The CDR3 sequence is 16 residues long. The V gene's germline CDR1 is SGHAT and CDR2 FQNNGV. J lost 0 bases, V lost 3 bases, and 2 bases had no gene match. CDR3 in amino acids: CASSFPGGSGANVLTF. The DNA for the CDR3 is TGTGCCAGCAGCTTCCCAGGGGGCTCTGGGGCCAACGTCCTGACTTTC.

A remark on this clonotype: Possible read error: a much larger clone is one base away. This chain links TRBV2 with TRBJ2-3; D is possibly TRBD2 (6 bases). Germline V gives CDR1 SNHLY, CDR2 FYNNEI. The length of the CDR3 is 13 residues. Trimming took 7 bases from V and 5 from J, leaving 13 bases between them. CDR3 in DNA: TGTGCCAGCAACGGAGGGTGGGGAGATACGCAGTATTTT. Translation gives CASNGGWGDTQYF.

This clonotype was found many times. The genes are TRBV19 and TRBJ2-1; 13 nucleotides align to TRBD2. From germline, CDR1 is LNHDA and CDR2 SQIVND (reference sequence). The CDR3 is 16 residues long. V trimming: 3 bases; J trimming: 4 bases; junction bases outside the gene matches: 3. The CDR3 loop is CASSMTSGRLYNEQFF. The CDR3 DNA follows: TGTGCCAGTAGTATGACTAGCGGGAGGCTTTACAATGAGCAGTTCTTC.

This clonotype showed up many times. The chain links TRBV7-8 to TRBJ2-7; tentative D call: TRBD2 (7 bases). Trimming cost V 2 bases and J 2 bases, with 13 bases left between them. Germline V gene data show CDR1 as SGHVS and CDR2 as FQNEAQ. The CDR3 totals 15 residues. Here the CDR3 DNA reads TGTGCCAGCAGCTTAAAGGGGGGAGGGACCTACGAGCAGTACTTC. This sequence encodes CASSLKGGGTYEQYF.